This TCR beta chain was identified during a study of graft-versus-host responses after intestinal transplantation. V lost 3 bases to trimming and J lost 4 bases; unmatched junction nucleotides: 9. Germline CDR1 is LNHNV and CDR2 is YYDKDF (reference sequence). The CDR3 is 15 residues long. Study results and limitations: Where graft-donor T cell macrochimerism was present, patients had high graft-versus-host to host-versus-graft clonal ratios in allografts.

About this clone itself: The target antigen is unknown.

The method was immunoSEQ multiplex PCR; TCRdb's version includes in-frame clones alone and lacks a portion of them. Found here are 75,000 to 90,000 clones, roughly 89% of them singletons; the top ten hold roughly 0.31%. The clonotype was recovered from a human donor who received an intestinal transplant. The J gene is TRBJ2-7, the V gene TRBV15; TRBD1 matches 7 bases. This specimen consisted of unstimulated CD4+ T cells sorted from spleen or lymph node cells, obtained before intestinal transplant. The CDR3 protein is CATSRGRDSSYEQYF. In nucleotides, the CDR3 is TGTGCCACCAGCAGGGGCCGGGACAGTTCATACGAGCAGTACTTC.